The 29 T cell receptor beta chains reported below all come from one sample, sequenced in a study of metastatic and nonmetastatic thyroid tumors. Every patient was untreated before thyroid surgery. MiXCR was used by TCRdb to re-call the PCR reads. The sample includes 15,000 to 20,000 clones, around a quarter of them seen just once. The material sequenced was tumor tissue. Source of these receptors: a female donor with papillary thyroid cancer or a benign thyroid nodule (not recorded which). Some clones in this sample may be carry-over from other donors' samples.

This clone was seen a handful of times. The junction departs from germline at one end; a sequencing error may be responsible. The J gene is TRBJ1-1, the V gene TRBV27; a possible D gene is TRBD1 (6 bases). Germline values: CDR1 MNHEY, CDR2 SMNVEV (reference sequence). This CDR3 comprises 14 residues. The CDR3 coding sequence is TGTGTCAGCAATGGAGGGTGGGGGGGCAATGAAGCTTTCTTT. Protein sequence: CVSNGGWGGNEAFF.

This clone was seen a few times. V usage is TRBV28 and J usage is TRBJ1-6, with 7 positions matching TRBD1. The germline CDR1 and CDR2 sequences are MDHEN and SYDVKM. The CDR3 length is 14 residues. V lost 6 bases to trimming and J lost 7 bases; unmatched junction nucleotides: 6. CDR3 DNA sequence: TGTGCCAGCAGGAATCAGGGGGGCAATTCACCCCTCCACTTT. Its protein product is CASRNQGGNSPLHF.

The J gene is TRBJ2-5, the V gene TRBV4-1; the match to TRBD2 covers 16 bases. The trim removed 5 bases at V and 4 bases at J, leaving 10 bases unmatched. CDR3 length: 18 residues. The germline V gene has CDR1 MGHRA and CDR2 YSYEKL. CDR3 protein: CASSSGTSGRAAGETQYF. The DNA of the CDR3 is TGCGCCAGCAGCTCCGGGACTAGCGGGAGGGCCGCGGGAGAGACCCAGTACTTC.

This clone was seen ten or more times. The chain joins TRBV7-2 to TRBJ2-1; 9 bases align to TRBD2. The J segment lost 8 bases and the V segment lost 5 bases, leaving 7 bases of the junction unmatched. The germline V gene encodes CDR1 SGHTA and CDR2 FQGNSA. The CDR3 is made up of 14 amino acids. The chain's CDR3 is CASSLRLAVHEQFF. The CDR3 coding sequence is TGTGCCAGCAGCCTAAGACTAGCGGTCCATGAGCAGTTCTTC.

The chain has TRBV28 and TRBJ1-2; D gene uncertain. The CDR3 runs 11 residues. Trimming cost V 9 bases and J 5 bases, with 10 bases left between them. Germline V gene sequence: CDR1 MDHEN, CDR2 SYDVKM. In DNA form, the CDR3 reads TGTGCCAGAGGGCGGAGATATGGCTACACCTTC. It specifies CARGRRYGYTF.

This clone turned up a few times. This chain links TRBV19 with TRBJ1-2; D unresolved. V was pared by 9 bases and J by 5 bases, with 10 bases between. The CDR3 extends over 11 amino acids. The germline gives CDR1 LNHDA, CDR2 SQIVND (reference sequence). CDR3 nucleotides: TGTGCCAGCACACGTGGGTATGGCTACACCTTC. Its protein product is CASTRGYGYTF. Drawing the rest from reference TRBV19 and TRBJ1-2, the complete variable domain is DGGITQSPKYLFRKEGQNVTLSCEQNLNHDAMYWYRQDPGQGLRLIYYSQIVNDFQKGDIAEGYSVSREKKESFPLTVTSAQKNPTAFYLCASTRGYGYTFGSGTRLTVV.

This clone was found a few times. The chain joins TRBV2 to TRBJ2-7; TRBD2 might be the D (5 bases). The CDR3 contains 11 residues. Germline assignment: CDR1 SNHLY and CDR2 FYNNEI. The V and J ends lost 8 bases and 4 bases respectively, with 9 bases between them. The chain's CDR3 is CASSGWYEQYF. The DNA of the CDR3 is TGTGCCAGCTCGGGGTGGTACGAGCAGTACTTC.

This clone occurred once. This rearrangement joins TRBV4-3 to TRBJ1-5, with TRBD1 matching 7 bases. The V gene's germline CDR1 is LGHNA and CDR2 YSLEER. The CDR3 is made up of 13 amino acids. Trimming at V came to 2 bases and at J to 6 bases, leaving 1 base not matched to a gene. In nucleotides, the CDR3 is TGCGCCAGCAGCCAAAACAGGGGTCAGCCCCAGCATTTT. Translation: CASSQNRGQPQHF.

CDR3 DNA sequence: TGTGCCAGCAGTGAACCCCCCGGGACGGTACTCTACGAGCAGTACTTC. Translating gives CASSEPPGTVLYEQYF. The chain has TRBV6-1 and TRBJ2-7; either TRBD1 or TRBD2 may fit D (5 bases each). The CDR3 totals 16 residues. Between the trimmed V and J ends, which lost 2 bases and 3 bases, there was a span of 17 bases. The V gene's germline CDR1 is MNHNS and CDR2 SASEGT.

Many counts were recorded for this clone. CDR3 sequence: CACTGTEVSEAFF. The CDR3 nucleotides are TGTGCCTGTACCGGGACAGAAGTTTCTGAAGCTTTCTTT. This chain joins TRBV6-1 and TRBJ1-1, with 7 bases fitting TRBD1. Germline values: CDR1 MNHNS, CDR2 SASEGT. Trimming cost V 11 bases and J 6 bases; bases outside gene matches: 12. This CDR3 comprises 13 residues.

By proportion, this clone is medium-sized. The chain couples TRBV6-1 to TRBJ2-7; 8 bases agree with TRBD2. V was clipped by 5 bases and J by 2 bases; unmatched bases: 8. The germline V gene has CDR1 MNHNS and CDR2 SASEGT. CDR3 size: 15 residues. The CDR3 DNA reads TGTGCCAGCAGTTTACTAGCGGCCAATACCTACGAGCAGTACTTC. Its protein is CASSLLAANTYEQYF.

V usage is TRBV28 and J usage is TRBJ1-2; D possibly corresponds to TRBD1 (6 bases). Per germline, CDR1 MDHEN and CDR2 SYDVKM. Trimming pared 7 bases from V and 2 bases from J, leaving 14 bases between. This CDR3 comprises 14 residues. As DNA, the CDR3 is TGTGCCAGCATCACCGGGACACCGAACTATGGCTACACCTTC. Translation: CASITGTPNYGYTF.

This chain links TRBV20-1 with TRBJ2-7; TRBD2 aligns across 8 bases. In germline, CDR1 is DFQATT, CDR2 SNEGSKA (reference sequence). After removal of 2 bases from V and 4 bases from J, the junction contained 13 bases not matched to a gene. CDR3 length equals 16 residues. The CDR3 nucleotides read TGCAGTGCTAGATGGACTGAGCGGGAGTTCAATTACGAGCAGTACTTC. Amino acids: CSARWTEREFNYEQYF.

This chain connects TRBV27 to TRBJ1-1; no definite D call. This CDR3 comprises 15 residues. Germline V lookup: CDR1 MNHEY, CDR2 SMNVEV (reference sequence). Trimming removed 6 bases from V and 6 bases from J, with 20 bases in between. The CDR3 spells CASRNQQWAPPEAFF. The DNA for the CDR3 is TGTGCCAGCAGGAACCAACAGTGGGCTCCGCCTGAAGCTTTCTTT.

By share, this clone counts as large. V is TRBV4-1 and J is TRBJ2-1; D remains unclear. CDR1 and CDR2 (germline): MGHRA, YSYEKL. The CDR3 runs 15 residues. V lost 1 base, J lost 7 bases, and 14 bases lay in between. CDR3 DNA: TGCGCCAGCAGCCAAGCGGGCGGATCGAAAAATGAGCAGTTCTTC. Its protein product is CASSQAGGSKNEQFF.

This clone showed up just a few times. The CDR3 reads CASSLRIQGEEQYF. The CDR3 DNA reads TGTGCCAGCAGTTTACGGATACAGGGGGAAGAGCAGTACTTC. The chain recombines TRBV27 with TRBJ2-7, with 8 positions matching TRBD1. The CDR3 consists of 14 residues. Germline V lookup: CDR1 MNHEY, CDR2 SMNVEV (reference sequence). The junction had 7 bases not matched to a gene; V was cut back by 2 bases and J by 7 bases.

The sample holds a few counts of this clone. The CDR3 is CASGRGSGANVLTF. CDR3 bases: TGTGCCAGCGGGAGGGGGTCTGGGGCCAACGTCCTGACTTTC. This rearrangement joins TRBV12-3 or TRBV12-4 to TRBJ2-6; possible D gene TRBD2, 7 bases. Trimming left V 8 bases short and J 1 base short, with 9 bases between. The CDR3 runs to 14 residues.

This clone appeared many times. This rearrangement joins TRBV7-2 to TRBJ2-5; the D gene is possibly TRBD2 (5 bases). Trimming removed 2 bases from V and 4 bases from J, with 8 bases in between. The germline V gene encodes CDR1 SGHTA and CDR2 FQGNSA. The CDR3 runs 13 residues. The CDR3 spells CASSLWGVETQYF. CDR3 in DNA: TGTGCCAGCAGCTTATGGGGAGTAGAGACCCAGTACTTC.

CDR3 protein: CASSLGRGSNTEAFF. The DNA for the CDR3 is TGCGCCAGCAGCTTGGGTAGGGGTTCGAACACTGAAGCTTTCTTT. V and J are TRBV5-1 and TRBJ1-1, with a possible D match to TRBD1 (5 bases). Germline CDR1 and CDR2: SGHRS and YFSETQ. The V end was cut by 0 bases, the J end by 1 base, with 10 bases between. The CDR3 spans 15 residues.

The chain employs TRBV20-1 and TRBJ2-7; 13 positions match TRBD2. CDR1 DFQATT and CDR2 SNEGSKA come from the germline V gene (reference sequence). The V and J ends lost 8 bases and 5 bases, in that order; junction bases with no gene match: 6. CDR3 length: 13 amino acids. CDR3 coding DNA: TGCAGTTCGGGACTAGCGGGGATAGACGAGCAGTACTTC. Translation: CSSGLAGIDEQYF.

This clone was seen ten or more times. The V and J genes are TRBV5-4 and TRBJ1-4, with TRBD1 matching over 7 bases. The CDR3 totals 14 residues. The V gene's germline CDR1 is SGHNT and CDR2 YYREEE (reference sequence). V lost 5 bases, J lost 6 bases, and 7 bases stayed unmatched. The CDR3 DNA reads as TGTGCCAGCAGAAGACAGGGTACTGATGAAAAACTGTTTTTT. It codes for CASRRQGTDEKLFF.

This clone was counted only a few times. This sequence joins TRBV11-2 and TRBJ1-2; possible D gene TRBD1, 5 bases. Trimming pared 5 bases from V and 4 bases from J, leaving 26 bases between. Germline loops: CDR1 SGHAT, CDR2 FQNNGV. This CDR3 has 18 amino acids. For the CDR3, the DNA is TGTGCCAGCAGCGCAAAAGTGGGGGGGACCTCCTCTGTCTATGGCTACACCTTC. Translated: CASSAKVGGTSSVYGYTF.

Points on this clone: Relative to the germline gene, one junction end is altered; a read error may explain this. The V gene is TRBV30, the J gene TRBJ2-2, with D maybe TRBD2 (5 bases). Germline V gene sequence: CDR1 GTSNPN, CDR2 SVGIG (reference sequence). The CDR3 contains 16 residues. The CDR3: CAWSVLDAFRTGELVF. CDR3 coding DNA: TGTGCCTGGAGTGTGTTGGATGCGTTTAGGACCGGGGAGCTGGTTTTT.

A few counts support this clone. A much more abundant neighbour one base away suggests this may be a read error. The rearrangement links TRBV24-1 to TRBJ2-2, with D possibly being TRBD1 (5 bases). V was pared by 4 bases and J by 10 bases, with 18 bases between. CDR3 length equals 15 residues. Germline V gives CDR1 KGHDR, CDR2 SFDVKD. The CDR3 reads CATSDPRGTGVELFF. As DNA, the CDR3 is TGTGCCACCAGTGACCCAAGGGGAACCGGCGTGGAGCTGTTTTTT.

This clone was found a few times. A much larger clone is a single base away; this may be a read error. J is TRBJ1-2 and V is TRBV30; D is ambiguous. V was cut by 4 bases and J by 2 bases, with 14 bases left in between. Looked up from germline, CDR1 is GTSNPN and CDR2 is SVGIG (reference sequence). The CDR3 extends over 14 amino acids. CDR3 residues: CAWKWVPLNYGYTF. The CDR3 DNA follows: TGTGCCTGGAAATGGGTGCCGCTGAACTATGGCTACACCTTC.

This clone has just a few counts. The chain is built from TRBV20-1 and TRBJ2-1; D unclear. The CDR3 covers 13 residues. CDR1 and CDR2 from the germline V gene are DFQATT and SNEGSKA (reference sequence). V dropped 6 bases and J dropped 8 bases, with 17 bases sitting between them. The CDR3 DNA reads TGCAGTGCGGACCTCGGGTCGGTGGATGAGCAGTTCTTC. Protein product: CSADLGSVDEQFF.

The genes are TRBV6-1 and TRBJ1-2; D is unresolved. Trimming took off 4 bases at V and 5 bases at J, with 14 bases between the two ends. The CDR3 is 14 amino acids. CDR1 is MNHNS and CDR2 is SASEGT in the germline V gene. CDR3 residues: CASSVSLVGYGYTF. The DNA of the CDR3 is TGTGCCAGCAGTGTGTCACTAGTGGGGTATGGCTACACCTTC.

V and J are TRBV20-1 and TRBJ2-1; maybe TRBD2 (6 bases). Per germline, CDR1 DFQATT and CDR2 SNEGSKA (reference sequence). There are 12 residues in the CDR3. V was pared by 6 bases and J by 9 bases, with 15 bases between. The CDR3 DNA sequence: TGCAGTGCCTGGGGGACTCTCGGTGAGCAGTTCTTC. Residues: CSAWGTLGEQFF.

This clone showed up many times. J is TRBJ2-3 and V is TRBV7-8; 11 nucleotides match TRBD2. V was clipped by 1 base and J by 2 bases; unmatched bases: 8. CDR1 is SGHVS and CDR2 is FQNEAQ in the germline V gene. The CDR3 has 18 residues. The CDR3 DNA is TGTGCCAGCAGCTTAGGGACTATAGCGGGAGGGACCACAGATACGCAGTATTTT. It encodes CASSLGTIAGGTTDTQYF.